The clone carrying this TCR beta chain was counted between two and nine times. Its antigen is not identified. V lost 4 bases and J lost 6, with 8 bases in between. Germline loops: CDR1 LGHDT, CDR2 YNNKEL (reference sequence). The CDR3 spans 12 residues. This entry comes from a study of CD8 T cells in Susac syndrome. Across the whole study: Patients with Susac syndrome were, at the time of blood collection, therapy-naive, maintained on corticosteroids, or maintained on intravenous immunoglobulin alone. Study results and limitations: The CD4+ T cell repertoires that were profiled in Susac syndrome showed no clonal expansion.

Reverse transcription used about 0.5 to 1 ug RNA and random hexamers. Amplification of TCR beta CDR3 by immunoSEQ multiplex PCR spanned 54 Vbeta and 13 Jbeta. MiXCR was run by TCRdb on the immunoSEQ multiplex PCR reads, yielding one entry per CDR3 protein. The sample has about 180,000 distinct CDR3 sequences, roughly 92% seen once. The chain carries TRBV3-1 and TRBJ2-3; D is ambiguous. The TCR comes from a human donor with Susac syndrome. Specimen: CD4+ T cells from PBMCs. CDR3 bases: TGTGCCAGCAGCCCCTCCGGGGATACGCAGTATTTT. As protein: CASSPSGDTQYF.